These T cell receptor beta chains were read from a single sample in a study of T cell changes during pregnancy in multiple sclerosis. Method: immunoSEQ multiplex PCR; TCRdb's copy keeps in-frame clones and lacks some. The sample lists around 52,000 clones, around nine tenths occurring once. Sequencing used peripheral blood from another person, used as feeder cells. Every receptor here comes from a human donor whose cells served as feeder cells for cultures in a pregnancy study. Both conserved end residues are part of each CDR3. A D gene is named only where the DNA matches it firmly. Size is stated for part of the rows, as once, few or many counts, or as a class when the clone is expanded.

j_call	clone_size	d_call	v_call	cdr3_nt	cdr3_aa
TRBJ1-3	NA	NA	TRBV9	TGTGCCAGCAGCGGACTGTCTTTGAGGAAGGGGACTGGAAACACCATATATTTT	CASSGLSLRKGTGNTIYF
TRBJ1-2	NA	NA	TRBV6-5	TGTGCCAGCAAGCCCGACAACAGCTATGGCTACACCTTC	CASKPDNSYGYTF
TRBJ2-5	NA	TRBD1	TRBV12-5	TGTGCTAGTGGCCCGGGACAGGGGGCTCTTCCAGAGACCCAGTACTTC	CASGPGQGALPETQYF
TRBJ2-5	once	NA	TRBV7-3	TGTGCCAGCAGCTTAACCGCGGGGACAGAGGAGACCCAGTACTTC	CASSLTAGTEETQYF
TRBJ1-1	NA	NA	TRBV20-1	TGCAGTGCTAGGGAGAACACTGAAGCTTTCTTT	CSARENTEAFF
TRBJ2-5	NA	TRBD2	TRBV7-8	TGTGCCAGCAGCATCCTACTAGCGGAAAGGGAGACCCAGTACTTC	CASSILLAERETQYF
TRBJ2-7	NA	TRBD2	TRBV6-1	TGTGCCAGCACGAGACTAGCGCACGAGCAGTACTTC	CASTRLAHEQYF
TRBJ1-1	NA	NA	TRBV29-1	TGCAGCGTGACTGCTGAAGCTTTCTTT	CSVTAEAFF
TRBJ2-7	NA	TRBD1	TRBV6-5	TGTGCCAGCAAAACCGGACAGGGCTCCTACGAGCAGTACTTC	CASKTGQGSYEQYF
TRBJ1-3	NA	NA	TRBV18	TGTGCCAGCTCACCACCCCTTGGGACTGGAAACACCATATATTTT	CASSPPLGTGNTIYF
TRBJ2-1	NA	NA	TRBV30	TGTGCCTGGAGTCAAGACCGGGTACGTGAGCAGTTCTTC	CAWSQDRVREQFF
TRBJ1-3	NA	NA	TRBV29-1	TGCAGCGCTCTATTTGGCGCTGGAAACACCATATATTTT	CSALFGAGNTIYF
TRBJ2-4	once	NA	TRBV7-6	TGTGCCAGCAGCCGTAATGACGCCCCGGGGGCCAAAAACATTCAGTACTTC	CASSRNDAPGAKNIQYF
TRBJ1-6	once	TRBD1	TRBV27	TGTGCCAGCAGTTTAAGGACAGGGTACTCTAACTCACCCCTCCACTTT	CASSLRTGYSNSPLHF
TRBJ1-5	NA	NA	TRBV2	TGTGCCAGCAAGATTGGGGGGGTGAGCAATCAGCCCCAGCATTTT	CASKIGGVSNQPQHF
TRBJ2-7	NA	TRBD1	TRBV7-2	TGTGCCAGCAGCTCTCAGGGGGCGGGAACCTACGAGCAGTACTTC	CASSSQGAGTYEQYF
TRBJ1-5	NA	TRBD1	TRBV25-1	TGTGCCAGCAGTGGGACAGGGGGCAATCAGCCCCAGCATTTT	CASSGTGGNQPQHF
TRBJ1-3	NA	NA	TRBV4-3	TGCGCCAGCAGCCCCCGACCGCTAGTTGTGGGAAACACCATATATTTT	CASSPRPLVVGNTIYF
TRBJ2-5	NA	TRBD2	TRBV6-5	TGTGCCAGCAGTTACTCGAGCGGGGCCCCCCAGTACTTC	CASSYSSGAPQYF
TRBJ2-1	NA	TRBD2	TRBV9	TGTGCCAGCAGCACTCGCCAGGGGCGGGGGGGCGTGTTCTTC	CASSTRQGRGGVFF
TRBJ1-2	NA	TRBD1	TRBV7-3	TGTGCCAGCAGCTCCTCCGGGACAGGGAAATTTGGCTATGGCTACACCTTC	CASSSSGTGKFGYGYTF
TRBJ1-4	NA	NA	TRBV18	TGTGCCAGCTCACCATTGGGGGCGACGACAACTAATGAAAAACTGTTTTTT	CASSPLGATTTNEKLFF
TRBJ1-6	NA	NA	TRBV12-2	TGTGCAAGTCGCTTAGCTGACAGGGGCCCGCTCCTATATTCACCCCTCCACTTT	CASRLADRGPLLYSPLHF
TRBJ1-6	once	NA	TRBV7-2	TGTGCCAGCAGCTTAGGTTGGAATTCACCCCTCCACTTT	CASSLGWNSPLHF
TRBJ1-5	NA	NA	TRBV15	TGTGCCACCAGCAGAGATCGGGCCGGACGCAATCAGCCCCAGCATTTT	CATSRDRAGRNQPQHF
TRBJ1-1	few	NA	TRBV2	TGTGCCAGCAGTACTTGGACTGGAGAAGCTTTCTTT	CASSTWTGEAFF
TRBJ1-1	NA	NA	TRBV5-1	TGCGCCAGCAGCTTGGGCGTCGCCACTGAAGCTTTCTTT	CASSLGVATEAFF
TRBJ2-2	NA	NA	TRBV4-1	TGCGCCAGCAGCCGACAGGCATGGGGCGTCACGAACACCGGGGAGCTGTTTTTT	CASSRQAWGVTNTGELFF
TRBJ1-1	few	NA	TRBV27	TGTGCCAGCAGTCCCGACAAGGGAGGATGGACTGAAGCTTTCTTT	CASSPDKGGWTEAFF
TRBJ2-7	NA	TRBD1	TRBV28	TGTGCCAGCATGACAGGGATTACCTACGAGCAGTACTTC	CASMTGITYEQYF